A single sample gave rise to the 20 T cell receptor beta chains below, sequenced in a study of blood T cell repertoires in COVID-19. The data were produced by immunoSEQ multiplex PCR, yet TCRdb's version contains in-frame clones alone and is incomplete. This sample yields about 120,000 clones, of which around 81% are seen a single time; 12% belongs to the top ten. The sequencing input was peripheral blood. The receptors derive from a man aged 55 to 70 with acute or convalescent COVID-19.

V is TRBV27 and J is TRBJ2-2; 8 bases align to TRBD2. After removal of 5 bases from V and 7 bases from J, the junction contained 9 bases not matched to a gene. CDR1 and CDR2 from the germline V gene are MNHEY and SMNVEV (reference sequence). CDR3 length equals 15 residues. The CDR3 DNA is TGTGCCAGCAGTCGGACCAGCGGGAGAATCGGGGAGCTGTTTTTT. Amino acid sequence: CASSRTSGRIGELFF.

The chain has TRBV24-1 and TRBJ2-2, with no clear D. Deletions cut 0 bases from V and 5 bases from J, with 15 bases between. Germline V lookup: CDR1 KGHDR, CDR2 SFDVKD. The CDR3 consists of 17 residues. CDR3 coding DNA: TGTGCCACCAGTGATTTGCCCACACCCCTAGGAACCGGGGAGCTGTTTTTT. This gives the protein CATSDLPTPLGTGELFF.

The chain uses TRBV15 and TRBJ2-1; 7 bases match TRBD2. Germline lookup yields CDR1 LNHNV and CDR2 YYDKDF (reference sequence). The CDR3 contains 14 residues. With 10 bases clipped from V and 0 bases from J, the junction kept 6 bases outside the gene matches. CDR3 residues: CASRSGGSYNEQFF. The CDR3 DNA reads TGTGCCAGCAGATCGGGAGGCTCCTACAATGAGCAGTTCTTC.

This clone was recorded a few times. The chain is built from TRBV7-2 and TRBJ2-5, with a possible D match to TRBD2 (6 bases). Germline CDR1 is SGHTA and CDR2 is FQGNSA. This CDR3 contains 14 residues. V was clipped by 4 bases and J by 1 base, with 10 bases between them. The DNA of the CDR3 is TGTGCCAGCAGCTCGGCGGGGTCCCAAGAGACCCAGTACTTC. It translates to CASSSAGSQETQYF.

As DNA, the CDR3 is TGTGCCAGCAGCAAGCAAGCCAATTCACCCCTCCACTTT. Protein sequence: CASSKQANSPLHF. The chain uses TRBV5-8 and TRBJ1-6; the D is unclear. The CDR3 runs to 13 residues. V shed 4 bases and J shed 7 bases, with 9 bases lying between them. The germline V gene encodes CDR1 SGHTS and CDR2 YDEGEE.

This clone was observed a few times. The J gene is TRBJ2-1, the V gene TRBV4-1, with 7 bases fitting TRBD2. The CDR3 sequence is 18 residues long. Germline V CDR1 and CDR2: MGHRA, YSYEKL. V shed 1 base and J 2 bases; nucleotides not matched to a gene: 11. The CDR3 nucleotides are TGCGCCAGCAGCCAAGCGGTCATCAGGACTAGAACCTACAATGAGCAGTTCTTC. Translating it yields CASSQAVIRTRTYNEQFF.

This chain uses TRBV30 with TRBJ1-5; possible D gene TRBD1, 5 bases. This CDR3 spans 15 amino acids. In germline, CDR1 is GTSNPN, CDR2 SVGIG (reference sequence). The V and J ends lost 4 bases and 0 bases respectively, with 13 bases between them. Here the CDR3 DNA reads TGTGCCTGGACTCGAAGGGGACTTAGCAATCAGCCCCAGCATTTT. Its protein product is CAWTRRGLSNQPQHF.

The gene calls are TRBV9 and TRBJ2-3, with TRBD2 matching over 11 bases. Unmatched junction bases numbered 9, after V lost 5 bases and J lost 7 bases. Germline CDR1 SGDLS, CDR2 YYNGEE. The CDR3 is 15 amino acids. CDR3 DNA: TGTGCCAGCAGTAGTAGCGGGAGGGCGGGAAATACGCAGTATTTT. Residues: CASSSSGRAGNTQYF.

This rearrangement joins TRBV7-9 to TRBJ2-3, with 11 positions matching TRBD1. The germline V gene encodes CDR1 SEHNR and CDR2 FQNEAQ (reference sequence). V lost 5 bases and J lost 4; bases outside the gene matches: 5. This CDR3 has 15 residues. The CDR3 loop is CASSLGQGAADTQYF. As DNA, the CDR3 is TGTGCCAGCAGCCTAGGACAGGGGGCCGCAGATACGCAGTATTTT.

About this clone: The same CDR3 is also encoded by other DNA sequences in this sample. The chain employs TRBV14 and TRBJ1-3; D may be TRBD1 (5 bases). The CDR3 runs 15 residues. CDR1 is SGHDN, CDR2 FVKESK, per germline. Trimming stripped 4 bases from V and 4 bases from J, with 14 bases between. CDR3 amino acids: CASSRRGTSGNTIYF. The CDR3 coding sequence is TGTGCCAGCAGCCGGAGGGGTACATCGGGAAACACCATATATTTT.

The chain couples TRBV4-1 to TRBJ1-2; TRBD1 aligns across 7 bases. This CDR3 comprises 16 residues. Germline trimming cut 1 base from V and 0 bases from J; bases unmatched to any gene: 5. Germline V lookup: CDR1 MGHRA, CDR2 YSYEKL. CDR3 bases: TGCGCCAGCAGCCAAGTTGGGGGACAGTCTAACTATGGCTACACCTTC. It translates to CASSQVGGQSNYGYTF.

V usage is TRBV4-2 and J usage is TRBJ1-5; D is possibly TRBD1 (5 bases). Germline values: CDR1 LGHNA, CDR2 YNFKEQ. CDR3 length equals 17 residues. V was pared by 1 base and J by 0 bases, with 13 bases between. The CDR3 protein is CASSQGVAGPSNQPQHF. The DNA of the CDR3 is TGTGCCAGCAGCCAAGGGGTGGCAGGGCCTAGCAATCAGCCCCAGCATTTT.

The chain employs TRBV27 and TRBJ1-3, with D perhaps TRBD1 (5 bases). V lost 5 bases, J lost 2 bases, and 13 bases lay in between. The germline V gene has CDR1 MNHEY and CDR2 SMNVEV (reference sequence). CDR3 length: 15 amino acids. The CDR3 nucleotides read TGTGCCAGCAGTCCCCTAGACAGACCTGGAAACACCATATATTTT. Its protein product is CASSPLDRPGNTIYF.

The chain joins TRBV27 to TRBJ1-5; a possible D gene is TRBD1 (5 bases). V lost 5 bases and J lost 2, with 16 bases in between. The V gene's germline CDR1 is MNHEY and CDR2 SMNVEV (reference sequence). This CDR3 region has 16 residues. CDR3 nucleotide sequence: TGTGCCAGCAGTCGGTGGGGACTGGGGGGCAATCAGCCCCAGCATTTT. Its protein product is CASSRWGLGGNQPQHF.

V is TRBV5-5 and J is TRBJ2-5, with D perhaps TRBD1 (6 bases). Trimming shortened V by 1 base and J by 2 bases, and 9 bases separated the two germline ends. The CDR3 sequence is 14 residues long. Germline CDR1 is SGHKS and CDR2 is YYEKEE (reference sequence). The CDR3 is CASSLSRGQETQYF. CDR3 in DNA: TGTGCCAGCAGCTTGTCCAGGGGTCAAGAGACCCAGTACTTC.

The rearrangement joins TRBV18 to TRBJ1-6; D is perhaps TRBD1 (5 bases). Trimming took off 2 bases at V and 0 bases at J, with 14 bases between the two ends. The CDR3 contains 18 residues. Germline V lookup: CDR1 KGHSH, CDR2 LQKENI. The CDR3 spells CASSPVGGSSSYNSPLHF. The CDR3 nucleotides are TGTGCCAGCTCACCAGTCGGGGGGTCGAGCTCCTATAATTCACCCCTCCACTTT.

The V and J genes are TRBV12-3 or TRBV12-4 and TRBJ2-7; tentatively, D is TRBD1 (6 bases). The CDR3 runs to 13 residues. V was shortened by 6 bases and J by 4 bases, with 13 bases between the two germline ends. As DNA, the CDR3 is TGTGCCAGCAGCCGACAGGTAACATACGAGCAGTACTTC. This sequence encodes CASSRQVTYEQYF.

The sample holds one count of this clone. Other DNA sequences of this sample code for an identical CDR3. The CDR3 DNA reads TGTGCCAGCAGCGTAGGCGGGAGCAGCACAGATACGCAGTATTTT. Protein sequence: CASSVGGSSTDTQYF. The V and J genes are TRBV9 and TRBJ2-3; 7 positions agree with TRBD2. V gave up 0 bases and J gave up 0 bases; unmatched junction bases: 1. Germline V lookup: CDR1 SGDLS, CDR2 YYNGEE. This CDR3 is 15 amino acids long.

For the CDR3, the DNA is TGTGCCAGCACTCCGACAGGGGAGGGGAGCAATCAGCCCCAGCATTTT. Translating it yields CASTPTGEGSNQPQHF. The chain couples TRBV28 to TRBJ1-5; TRBD1 aligns across 8 bases. Germline-derived CDR1 and CDR2 are MDHEN and SYDVKM. CDR3 length: 16 amino acids. The ends lost 7 bases at V and 1 base at J; junction bases unmatched: 9.

The rearrangement uses TRBV28 and TRBJ1-1; 9 bases agree with TRBD1. Trimming took 6 bases from V and 12 from J; bases not matched to a gene: 11. The CDR3 extends over 13 amino acids. Germline V gene data show CDR1 as MDHEN and CDR2 as SYDVKM. CDR3 residues: CASSLDRGSLSFF. DNA of the CDR3: TGTGCCAGCAGCCTTGACAGGGGGTCATTGTCTTTCTTT.